This T cell receptor (beta chain) was sequenced in a study of cytomegalovirus exposure and HLA in healthy donors. Whole-study context: The approximately 660 first-cohort repertoires shared a platform with the 120 or so validation repertoires, as reported in a later analysis.

This clone was detected only once. Its matching antigen is unknown. Study outcomes and limitations: The tendency of first-cohort TCR clusters to co-occur in the 100 to 150 validation repertoires was identified by a subsequent analysis.

Here immunoSEQ multiplex PCR was the method, and the copy in TCRdb shows in-frame clones only, minus some. The sample holds around 250,000 clones, 90% seen once. Trimming left V 0 bases short and J 6 bases short, with 8 bases between. CDR1 and CDR2 from the germline V gene are MNHEY and SVGAGI. The CDR3 length is 13 residues. The chain has TRBV6-5 and TRBJ1-2; D remains ambiguous. The sequence was collected from a woman younger than 45 in good health and CMV-seronegative. Specimen: PBMCs. CDR3 bases: TGTGCCAGCAGTTACTCTACCGGTCATGGCTACACCTTC. Residues: CASSYSTGHGYTF.